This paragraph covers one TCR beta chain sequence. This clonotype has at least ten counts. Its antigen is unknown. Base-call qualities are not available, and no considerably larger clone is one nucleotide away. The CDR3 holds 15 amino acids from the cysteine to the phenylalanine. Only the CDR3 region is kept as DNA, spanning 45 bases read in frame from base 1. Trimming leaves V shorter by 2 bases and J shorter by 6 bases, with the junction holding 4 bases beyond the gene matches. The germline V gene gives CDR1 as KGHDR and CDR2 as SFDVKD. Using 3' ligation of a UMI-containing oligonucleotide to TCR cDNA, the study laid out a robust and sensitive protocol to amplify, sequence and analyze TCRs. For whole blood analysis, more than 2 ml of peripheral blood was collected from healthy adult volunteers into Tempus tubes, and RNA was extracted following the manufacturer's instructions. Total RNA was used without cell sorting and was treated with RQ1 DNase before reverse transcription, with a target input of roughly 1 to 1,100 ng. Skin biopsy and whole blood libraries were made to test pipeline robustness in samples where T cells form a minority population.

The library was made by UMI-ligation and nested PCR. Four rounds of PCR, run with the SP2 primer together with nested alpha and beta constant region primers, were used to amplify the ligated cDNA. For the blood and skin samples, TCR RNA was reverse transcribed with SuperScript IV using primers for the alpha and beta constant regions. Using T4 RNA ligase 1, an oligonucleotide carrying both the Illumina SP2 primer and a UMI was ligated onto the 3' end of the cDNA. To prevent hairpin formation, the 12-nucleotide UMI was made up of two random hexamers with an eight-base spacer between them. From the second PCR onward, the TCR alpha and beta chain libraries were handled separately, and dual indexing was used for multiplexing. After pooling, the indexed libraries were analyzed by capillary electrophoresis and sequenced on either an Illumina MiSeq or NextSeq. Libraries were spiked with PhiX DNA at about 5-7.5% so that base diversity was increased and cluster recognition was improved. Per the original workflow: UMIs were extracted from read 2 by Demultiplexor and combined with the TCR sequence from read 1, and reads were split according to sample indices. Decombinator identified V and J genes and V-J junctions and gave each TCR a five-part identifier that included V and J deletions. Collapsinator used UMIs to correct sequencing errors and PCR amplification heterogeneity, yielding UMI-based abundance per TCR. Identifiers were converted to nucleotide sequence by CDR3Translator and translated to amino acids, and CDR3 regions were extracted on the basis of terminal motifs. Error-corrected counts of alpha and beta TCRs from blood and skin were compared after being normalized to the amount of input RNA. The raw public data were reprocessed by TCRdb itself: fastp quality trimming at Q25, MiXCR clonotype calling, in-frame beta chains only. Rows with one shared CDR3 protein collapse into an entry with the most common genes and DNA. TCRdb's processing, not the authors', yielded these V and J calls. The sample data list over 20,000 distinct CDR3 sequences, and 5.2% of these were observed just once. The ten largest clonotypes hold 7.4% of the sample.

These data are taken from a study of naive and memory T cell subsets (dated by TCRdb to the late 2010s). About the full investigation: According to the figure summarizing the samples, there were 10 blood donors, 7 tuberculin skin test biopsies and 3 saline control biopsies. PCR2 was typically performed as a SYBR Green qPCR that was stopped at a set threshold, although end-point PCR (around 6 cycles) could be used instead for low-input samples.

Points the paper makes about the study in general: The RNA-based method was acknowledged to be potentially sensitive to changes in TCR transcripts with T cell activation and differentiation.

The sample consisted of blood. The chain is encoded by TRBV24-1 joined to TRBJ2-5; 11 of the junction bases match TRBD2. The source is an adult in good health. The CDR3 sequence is CATSDSTSGRKTQYF. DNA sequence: TGTGCCACCAGTGATTCCACTAGCGGGAGAAAGACCCAGTACTTC.